Detailed here is one T cell receptor beta chain. The sample is drawn from a study of early T cells in non-severe SARS-CoV-2 infection. About the study: Sequenced bulk RNA came from whole blood that was unsorted, and chains were unpaired.

The TCR library protocol attached unique molecular identifiers to the individual cDNA molecules. One entry per CDR3 protein results from TCRdb running MiXCR on the 5' RACE reads. The profile shows some 48,000 distinct CDR3 sequences, 6.2% of them singletons. The CDR3 is 13 amino acids. Trimming pared 0 bases from V and 6 bases from J, leaving 9 bases between. Per germline, CDR1 SGHNT and CDR2 YYREEE (reference sequence). The chain combines TRBV5-4 with TRBJ1-2; D unclear. Sample: whole blood, taken at baseline. This clonotype originated in an adult who was a healthcare worker with PCR-confirmed SARS-CoV-2 infection or an uninfected control (not recorded which). This chain's CDR3 is CASSLAWQDGYTF. Written as DNA, the CDR3 is TGTGCCAGCAGCTTGGCCTGGCAGGATGGCTACACCTTC.